Listed here are 20 T cell receptor beta chains from one sample, sequenced in a study of shared clonotypes between healthy human individuals. Sequencing used immunoSEQ multiplex PCR; TCRdb keeps in-frame clones, though not all of them. The table has over 2 million clones, 90% to 95% seen once. The sample consisted of naive CD4+ T cells sorted from blood. Specified subset: CD45RA+ positively selected. These receptors were obtained from a young man in good health.

This chain uses TRBV18 with TRBJ2-1; TRBD2 aligns across 11 bases. V was clipped by 3 bases and J by 1 base; unmatched bases: 8. Germline-derived CDR1 and CDR2 are KGHSH and LQKENI. The CDR3 runs to 18 residues. The CDR3 sequence is CASSPLLTSGDSYNEQFF. The CDR3 DNA reads as TGTGCCAGCTCACCTCTTTTGACTAGCGGGGATTCCTACAATGAGCAGTTCTTC.

This rearrangement joins TRBV6-6 to TRBJ2-1; 10 nucleotides match TRBD2. The V and J ends lost 6 bases and 12 bases, in that order; junction bases with no gene match: 11. Germline V gene lookup returns CDR1 MNHNY and CDR2 SVGAGI (reference sequence). This CDR3 has 14 amino acids. Here the CDR3 DNA reads TGTGCCAGCAGGGGGGCTAGCGGGAGTCCTTGGCAGTTCTTC. The encoded protein is CASRGASGSPWQFF.

The table lists this clone with a few counts. The chain recombines TRBV19 with TRBJ1-2; TRBD1 matches 8 bases. Germline V gene lookup returns CDR1 LNHDA and CDR2 SQIVND (reference sequence). CDR3 length equals 13 residues. Germline trimming cut 2 bases from V and 5 bases from J; bases unmatched to any gene: 1. The CDR3 loop reads CASSIRTGYGYTF. The DNA of the CDR3 is TGTGCCAGTAGTATAAGGACAGGGTATGGCTACACCTTC.

The rearrangement links TRBV5-1 to TRBJ1-4, with 7 nucleotides matching TRBD1. V shed 4 bases and J 7 bases; nucleotides not matched to a gene: 7. Germline V gene lookup returns CDR1 SGHRS and CDR2 YFSETQ. The CDR3 spans 14 residues. The CDR3 region is CASSPGGGGEKLFF. DNA of the CDR3: TGCGCCAGCAGCCCAGGGGGAGGAGGTGAAAAACTGTTTTTT.

This clone was observed once. The chain links TRBV21-1 to TRBJ2-5. TRBV21-1 is a pseudogene segment. The CDR3 is 13 amino acids. The DNA for the CDR3 is TGTGCCAGCAGCAAGGGTCAGCAAGAGACCCAGTACTTC. Translated, it gives CASSKGQQETQYF.

The rearrangement uses TRBV30 and TRBJ1-2; D is undetermined. The CDR3 has 12 residues. Germline CDR1 GTSNPN, CDR2 SVGIG (reference sequence). Trimming stripped 3 bases from V and 4 bases from J, with 9 bases between. The CDR3 DNA follows: TGTGCCTGGAGCCGAGAAGCCTATGGCTACACCTTC. Translating gives CAWSREAYGYTF.

The chain has TRBV10-3 and TRBJ2-7; possibly TRBD1 for D (5 bases). The germline CDR1 and CDR2 sequences are ENHRY and SYGVKD. Trimming cost V 3 bases and J 1 base, with 19 bases left between them. The length of the CDR3 is 17 residues. The CDR3 here is CAISDVGVDSSSYEQYF. DNA for the CDR3: TGTGCCATCAGTGATGTAGGGGTAGACTCTTCATCCTACGAGCAGTACTTC.

V usage is TRBV5-1 and J usage is TRBJ2-7, with TRBD1 identical over 8 bases. This CDR3 has 13 residues. The J segment lost 10 bases and the V segment lost 5 bases, leaving 11 bases of the junction unmatched. Germline-derived CDR1 and CDR2 are SGHRS and YFSETQ. This chain's CDR3 is CASSPGTGPGQYF. In DNA form, the CDR3 reads TGCGCCAGCAGTCCCGGGACAGGACCGGGACAGTACTTC.

The chain combines TRBV5-6 with TRBJ2-5, with a tentative D call TRBD2 (5 bases). Germline assignment: CDR1 SGHDT and CDR2 YYEEEE. The CDR3 has 16 residues. V lost 0 bases and J lost 4, with 16 bases in between. The CDR3 loop reads CASSLAGSASRETQYF. CDR3 sequence (DNA): TGTGCCAGCAGCTTGGCCGGGTCGGCTAGCCGAGAGACCCAGTACTTC.

This chain uses TRBV5-1 with TRBJ1-1, with D unresolved. Deletions cut 1 base from V and 1 base from J, with 8 bases between. CDR3 length: 14 amino acids. Per the germline V gene, CDR1 is SGHRS and CDR2 is YFSETQ. The CDR3 DNA reads TGCGCCAGCAGCTTGCCGGGGTCGAACACTGAAGCTTTCTTT. Amino acid sequence: CASSLPGSNTEAFF.

This clone was seen a few times. The rearrangement joins TRBV6-1 to TRBJ1-6; a possible D gene is TRBD1 (5 bases). The CDR3 sequence is 13 residues long. V dropped 10 bases and J dropped 8 bases, with 15 bases sitting between them. Germline V gene lookup returns CDR1 MNHNS and CDR2 SASEGT. The chain's CDR3 is CAISGTDYSPLHF. DNA for the CDR3: TGTGCCATCTCCGGGACGGATTATTCACCCCTCCACTTT.

This sequence joins TRBV18 and TRBJ1-6, with D perhaps matching TRBD1 (5 bases). V gave up 3 bases and J gave up 7 bases, with 13 bases separating them. Germline V gives CDR1 KGHSH, CDR2 LQKENI. The CDR3 consists of 15 residues. Here the CDR3 reads CASSPGTDSNSPLHF. In DNA, the CDR3 is TGTGCCAGCTCACCCGGTACAGACAGCAATTCACCCCTCCACTTT.

V gene TRBV11-3 combines with J gene TRBJ2-5; D tentatively fits TRBD1 or TRBD2 (6 bases each). This CDR3 has 15 residues. The germline V gene encodes CDR1 SGHNT and CDR2 YENEEA. V was clipped by 5 bases and J by 3 bases, with 16 bases between them. Here the CDR3 reads CASSREGGKEETQYF. The CDR3 DNA reads TGTGCCAGCAGCCGCGAGGGGGGCAAAGAAGAGACCCAGTACTTC. The whole variable domain, remainder taken from reference TRBV11-3 and TRBJ2-5, is EAGVVQSPRYKIIEKKQPVAFWCNPISGHNTLYWYLQNLGQGPELLIRYENEEAVDDSQLPKDRFSAERLKGVDSTLKIQPAELGDSAVYLCASSREGGKEETQYFGPGTRLLVL.

The chain combines TRBV18 with TRBJ2-1; D unresolved. V was cut by 0 bases and J by 6 bases, with 9 bases left in between. The CDR3 length is 14 residues. The V gene's germline CDR1 is KGHSH and CDR2 LQKENI. The CDR3, as DNA: TGTGCCAGCTCACCACCAATGGGCGGCAATGAGCAGTTCTTC. This translates into CASSPPMGGNEQFF.

The gene calls are TRBV11-2 and TRBJ2-3; D call uncertain. This CDR3 has 14 residues. Germline-derived CDR1 and CDR2 are SGHAT and FQNNGV. Trimming took 0 bases from V and 2 from J, leaving 6 bases between them. Here the CDR3 reads CASSLDRATDTQYF. The CDR3 nucleotides are TGTGCCAGCAGCTTAGATCGGGCCACAGATACGCAGTATTTT. The variable domain in full, with the rest retrieved from reference TRBV11-2 and TRBJ2-3, is EAGVAQSPRYKIIEKRQSVAFWCNPISGHATLYWYQQILGQGPKLLIQFQNNGVVDDSQLPKDRFSAERLKGVDSTLKIQPAKLEDSAVYLCASSLDRATDTQYFGPGTRLTVL.

J is TRBJ2-7 and V is TRBV10-3, with D uncertain. Per germline, CDR1 ENHRY and CDR2 SYGVKD. This CDR3 is 15 amino acids long. V was clipped by 0 bases and J by 2 bases, with 11 bases between them. CDR3: CAISESGLQAYEQYF. The CDR3, as DNA: TGTGCCATCAGTGAGTCAGGGTTGCAAGCCTACGAGCAGTACTTC.

The chain joins TRBV7-2 to TRBJ2-4; D is ambiguous. The CDR3 extends over 14 amino acids. Germline V gives CDR1 SGHTA, CDR2 FQGNSA. V was cut by 5 bases and J by 1 base, with 9 bases left in between. CDR3 nucleotides: TGTGCCAGCAGCCCCCAGGCGGCCAAAAACATTCAGTACTTC. Translating gives CASSPQAAKNIQYF.

Written as DNA, the CDR3 is TGCGCCAGCAGCCAAGATCAGGGGAGGGATGGCTACACCTTC. It is translated as CASSQDQGRDGYTF. This chain links TRBV4-3 with TRBJ1-2; D may be TRBD1 (6 bases). CDR1 LGHNA and CDR2 YSLEER come from the germline V gene. Trimming took off 0 bases at V and 6 bases at J, with 11 bases between the two ends. The CDR3 totals 14 residues.

This chain connects TRBV29-1 to TRBJ1-1; 7 bases are shared with TRBD1. The CDR3 contains 12 residues. Germline V gene sequence: CDR1 SQVTM, CDR2 ANQGSEA. J lost 6 bases, V lost 6 bases, and 7 bases had no gene match. CDR3 nucleotide sequence: TGCAGCGTCAACACAGGGGTGGCTGAAGCTTTCTTT. Translation gives CSVNTGVAEAFF.

This clone was detected only once. Other DNA sequences in this sample translate to the same CDR3. This chain connects TRBV5-1 to TRBJ2-3; no clear D. Germline-derived CDR1 and CDR2 are SGHRS and YFSETQ. The CDR3 is made up of 12 amino acids. V was shortened by 4 bases and J by 6 bases, with 9 bases between the two germline ends. This CDR3 reads CASSPPSDTQYF. DNA for the CDR3: TGCGCCAGCAGCCCACCCTCCGATACGCAGTATTTT.